Shown below are 22 T cell receptor beta chains from a single sample sequenced in a study of shared clonotypes between healthy human individuals. Clones were sequenced by immunoSEQ multiplex PCR, and TCRdb holds only the in-frame ones, with some missing. The sample has roughly 2 million clones, about 95% seen once. CD45RO-negative CD8 cells positively selected for CCR7 made up the naive population, which excluded terminally differentiated effector memory CD45RA+ cells. Sequencing input: naive CD8+ T cells sorted from blood. These receptors all come from a man between 18 and 29 years old in good health.

The chain combines TRBV5-1 with TRBJ2-7, with 8 bases lining up with TRBD1. The germline V gene has CDR1 SGHRS and CDR2 YFSETQ. The CDR3 is 15 residues long. The ends lost 5 bases at V and 4 bases at J; junction bases unmatched: 11. CDR3 residues: CASSVQGQGFYEQYF. CDR3 coding DNA: TGCGCCAGCAGTGTCCAAGGACAGGGTTTTTACGAGCAGTACTTC.

The chain has TRBV5-1 and TRBJ2-7, with D perhaps matching TRBD1 (6 bases). CDR3 length equals 17 residues. V dropped 4 bases and J dropped 3 bases, with 23 bases sitting between them. Germline V CDR1 and CDR2: SGHRS, YFSETQ. The CDR3 protein is CASSPWATGGEGYEQYF. The CDR3 region has the DNA TGCGCCAGCAGCCCATGGGCGACAGGTGGTGAGGGCTACGAGCAGTACTTC.

The chain joins TRBV11-3 to TRBJ2-7; D unclear. The V gene's germline CDR1 is SGHNT and CDR2 YENEEA. Trimming shortened V by 4 bases and J by 6 bases, and 10 bases separated the two germline ends. This CDR3 has 12 residues. The CDR3 spells CASSSDTSEQYF. The CDR3, as DNA: TGTGCCAGCAGCTCCGACACCAGCGAGCAGTACTTC. The variable domain in full, completed from reference TRBV11-3 and TRBJ2-7, reads EAGVVQSPRYKIIEKKQPVAFWCNPISGHNTLYWYLQNLGQGPELLIRYENEEAVDDSQLPKDRFSAERLKGVDSTLKIQPAELGDSAVYLCASSSDTSEQYFGPGTRLTVT.

The CDR3 here is CATGQFATNEKLFF. As DNA, the CDR3 is TGTGCCACAGGACAGTTTGCAACTAATGAAAAACTGTTTTTT. The gene calls are TRBV6-1 and TRBJ1-4; a weak D match, TRBD1 (6 bases). Per germline, CDR1 MNHNS and CDR2 SASEGT. V was shortened by 10 bases and J by 0 bases, with 12 bases between the two germline ends. CDR3 length equals 14 residues.

The CDR3 loop reads CASSSHPGLADSYEQYF. The CDR3, as DNA: TGTGCCAGCAGCTCCCATCCGGGACTAGCGGACTCCTACGAGCAGTACTTC. The chain combines TRBV7-2 with TRBJ2-7; 11 positions agree with TRBD2. V was clipped by 4 bases and J by 0 bases; unmatched bases: 8. This CDR3 region has 17 residues. Germline V gene sequence: CDR1 SGHTA, CDR2 FQGNSA.

The chain employs TRBV6-1 and TRBJ2-7, with 8 bases that match TRBD1. The CDR3 extends over 14 amino acids. CDR1 and CDR2 (germline): MNHNS, SASEGT. The ends lost 6 bases at V and 4 bases at J; junction bases unmatched: 8. This chain's CDR3 is CASSPGQANYEQYF. CDR3 bases: TGTGCCAGCAGCCCGGGACAGGCCAATTACGAGCAGTACTTC.

J is TRBJ1-4 and V is TRBV5-6; no reliable D call. The CDR3 has 15 amino acids. With 1 base removed from V and 0 bases from J, the gap between germline ends came to 7 bases. Germline V gene sequence: CDR1 SGHDT, CDR2 YYEEEE. CDR3: CASSLTGSTNEKLFF. The DNA of the CDR3 is TGTGCCAGCAGCTTGACGGGTTCAACTAATGAAAAACTGTTTTTT.

This chain joins TRBV10-1 and TRBJ2-1; D might be TRBD1 (6 bases). The CDR3 consists of 15 residues. Germline values: CDR1 WNHNN, CDR2 SYGVQD (reference sequence). V shed 8 bases and J shed 0 bases, with 14 bases lying between them. Here the CDR3 DNA reads TGCGCCAGCCCAGGACAGTCTAGCTCCTACAATGAGCAGTTCTTC. Its protein is CASPGQSSSYNEQFF.

The CDR3 DNA is TGCGCCAGCAGCCAAGATTCGCTCGGAATGGGGTACGAGCAGTACTTC. Translation: CASSQDSLGMGYEQYF. The chain joins TRBV4-1 to TRBJ2-7; D gene uncertain. Trimming cost V 0 bases and J 4 bases, with 16 bases left between them. The CDR3 has 16 residues. Germline V gene lookup returns CDR1 MGHRA and CDR2 YSYEKL.

The chain uses TRBV27 and TRBJ2-3; the D gene is possibly TRBD1 (6 bases). The CDR3 is made up of 14 amino acids. Trimming took 3 bases from V and 3 from J, leaving 10 bases between them. Germline V gene sequence: CDR1 MNHEY, CDR2 SMNVEV (reference sequence). The CDR3 spells CASSLWTATDTQYF. The DNA of the CDR3 is TGTGCCAGCAGTTTGTGGACAGCTACAGATACGCAGTATTTT.

The chain uses TRBV27 and TRBJ1-1; 7 nucleotides align to TRBD1. CDR3 size: 14 residues. V dropped 6 bases and J dropped 0; count of bases not matched to a gene: 4. Germline V lookup: CDR1 MNHEY, CDR2 SMNVEV (reference sequence). The CDR3 loop reads CASRGGILNTEAFF. For the CDR3, the DNA is TGTGCCAGCAGAGGGGGCATTCTGAACACTGAAGCTTTCTTT.

The gene calls are TRBV11-2 and TRBJ2-7; D uncertain. V shed 1 base and J shed 3 bases, with 13 bases lying between them. Germline lookup yields CDR1 SGHAT and CDR2 FQNNGV. The CDR3 is 15 residues long. This CDR3 reads CASSLVKETGYEQYF. CDR3 sequence (DNA): TGTGCCAGCAGCTTAGTAAAGGAGACGGGCTACGAGCAGTACTTC. The whole variable domain, filled in from reference TRBV11-2 and TRBJ2-7, reads EAGVAQSPRYKIIEKRQSVAFWCNPISGHATLYWYQQILGQGPKLLIQFQNNGVVDDSQLPKDRFSAERLKGVDSTLKIQPAKLEDSAVYLCASSLVKETGYEQYFGPGTRLTVT.

V gene TRBV11-2 combines with J gene TRBJ2-7; D is unresolved. The germline gives CDR1 SGHAT, CDR2 FQNNGV. This CDR3 has 14 residues. The V end was cut by 3 bases, the J end by 2 bases, with 11 bases between. The CDR3 sequence is CASSFPSGTYEQYF. CDR3 sequence (DNA): TGTGCCAGCAGCTTCCCGTCTGGAACCTACGAGCAGTACTTC. Looking up the rest from reference TRBV11-2 and TRBJ2-7 gives the full variable domain: EAGVAQSPRYKIIEKRQSVAFWCNPISGHATLYWYQQILGQGPKLLIQFQNNGVVDDSQLPKDRFSAERLKGVDSTLKIQPAKLEDSAVYLCASSFPSGTYEQYFGPGTRLTVT.

Note on this clone: One junction end disagrees with the germline gene, perhaps due to a read error. The chain has TRBV7-7 and TRBJ1-5; D gene uncertain. The CDR3 sequence is 15 residues long. Germline V gives CDR1 SSHAT, CDR2 FNYEAQ (reference sequence). CDR3 in amino acids: CASSFLAGCNQPQHF. CDR3 sequence (DNA): TGTGCTAGCAGCTTTTTGGCAGGATGTAATCAGCCCCAGCATTTT.

V and J are TRBV30 and TRBJ1-1; D remains ambiguous. The CDR3 extends over 14 amino acids. Germline assignment: CDR1 GTSNPN and CDR2 SVGIG (reference sequence). Deletions cut 2 bases from V and 0 bases from J, with 10 bases between. This chain's CDR3 is CAWSFRTVNTEAFF. As DNA, the CDR3 is TGTGCCTGGAGTTTCCGGACTGTGAACACTGAAGCTTTCTTT. Combining the CDR3 with reference TRBV30 and TRBJ1-1 gives the whole variable domain SQTIHQWPATLVQPVGSPLSLECTVEGTSNPNLYWYRQAAGRGLQLLFYSVGIGQISSEVPQNLSASRPQDRQFILSSKKLLLSDSGFYLCAWSFRTVNTEAFFGQGTRLTVV.

This clone is a singleton in its sample. The chain has TRBV27 and TRBJ2-7; a possible D gene is TRBD2 (6 bases). Trimming stripped 0 bases from V and 2 bases from J, with 14 bases between. Germline CDR1 MNHEY, CDR2 SMNVEV (reference sequence). This CDR3 comprises 16 residues. The CDR3 coding sequence is TGTGCCAGCAGTTTATCCAGGTGGGGCGGGACCTACGAGCAGTACTTC. Its protein is CASSLSRWGGTYEQYF.

V gene TRBV2 combines with J gene TRBJ2-3; possible D gene TRBD2, 6 bases. The V and J ends lost 0 bases and 5 bases respectively, with 12 bases between them. CDR3 size: 15 residues. The germline CDR1 and CDR2 sequences are SNHLY and FYNNEI. The CDR3 coding sequence is TGTGCCAGCAGTGAAGCACTAGCCGGGTTAGATACGCAGTATTTT. Protein sequence: CASSEALAGLDTQYF.

The count of this clone is one. This sequence joins TRBV7-9 and TRBJ1-1, with a possible D match to TRBD1 (6 bases). Germline CDR1 is SEHNR and CDR2 is FQNEAQ (reference sequence). V dropped 5 bases and J dropped 4 bases, with 14 bases sitting between them. There are 14 residues in the CDR3. CDR3 DNA: TGTGCCAGCAGCCCAGGACAGCCCGCCACTGAAGCTTTCTTT. Translated, it gives CASSPGQPATEAFF. Full variable domain (missing parts from reference TRBV7-9 and TRBJ1-1): DTGVSQNPRHKITKRGQNVTFRCDPISEHNRLYWYRQTLGQGPEFLTYFQNEAQLEKSRLLSDRFSAERPKGSFSTLEIQRTEQGDSAMYLCASSPGQPATEAFFGQGTRLTVV.

This rearrangement joins TRBV15 to TRBJ2-5; D might be TRBD1 (6 bases). The ends were cut back, 4 bases at V and 4 bases at J, with 13 bases in the middle. Germline V gene lookup returns CDR1 LNHNV and CDR2 YYDKDF (reference sequence). The CDR3 spans 14 residues. CDR3 DNA: TGTGCCACCAGCATCGCACAGGGTGCAGAGACCCAGTACTTC. Protein product: CATSIAQGAETQYF.

The V call is TRBV11-2, the J call TRBJ2-1; no reliable D call. Germline V gene sequence: CDR1 SGHAT, CDR2 FQNNGV. The CDR3 covers 15 residues. The V end lost 5 bases, the J end lost 0 bases, and 11 bases lay between the germline ends. CDR3 bases: TGTGCCAGCAGCCCCTATCAGGCCTCCTACAATGAGCAGTTCTTC. Translated: CASSPYQASYNEQFF.

V and J are TRBV4-1 and TRBJ2-3, with 7 bases lining up with TRBD2. The CDR3 covers 13 residues. The V gene end was trimmed by 4 bases and the J gene end by 4 bases; junction bases not matched to a gene: 2. Germline V gene sequence: CDR1 MGHRA, CDR2 YSYEKL. CDR3 nucleotide sequence: TGCGCCAGCAGCCCTACTAGCGCAGATACGCAGTATTTT. Protein product: CASSPTSADTQYF.

The V call is TRBV9, the J call TRBJ2-7; 9 positions agree with TRBD1. The CDR3 totals 15 residues. V gave up 4 bases and J gave up 3 bases; unmatched junction bases: 8. CDR1 is SGDLS, CDR2 YYNGEE, per germline. CDR3 in DNA: TGTGCCAGCAGCATCGGACAGGGGCCCATCTACGAGCAGTACTTC. Translating gives CASSIGQGPIYEQYF.